These T cell receptor beta chains were read from a single sample in a study of blood T cell repertoires in COVID-19. Profiling relied on immunoSEQ multiplex PCR, and the TCRdb table lists in-frame clones only, not all of them. The sample yields a few hundred thousand clones, about nine tenths seen once. The sample taken for sequencing was peripheral blood. These receptor sequences come from a man between 18 and 29 years old with active or convalescent COVID-19. Both conserved end residues are part of each CDR3. A D gene is named only where the DNA matches it firmly. Expanded clones get a size class; other rows say once, few or many, or leave the size out.

abundance: -; v_gene: TRBV14; j_gene: TRBJ1-2; len: 13; d_gene: -; CDR3nt: TGTGCCAGCAGCTCGACAGGAGGCTATGGCTACACCTTC; CDR3aa: CASSSTGGYGYTF
abundance: few; v_gene: TRBV4-3; j_gene: TRBJ1-6; len: 20; d_gene: -; CDR3nt: TGCGCCAGCAGCCAACGAAGCGGCCGGGAAAAGGGCTCCTATAATTCACCCCTCCACTTT; CDR3aa: CASSQRSGREKGSYNSPLHF
abundance: few; v_gene: TRBV28; j_gene: TRBJ1-1; len: 13; d_gene: -; CDR3nt: TGTGCCAGCAGAAGACAGAGGAACACTGAAGCTTTCTTT; CDR3aa: CASRRQRNTEAFF
abundance: -; v_gene: TRBV7-9; j_gene: TRBJ1-2; len: 13; d_gene: TRBD1; CDR3nt: TGTGCCAGCAGCTTAGACCTGGGACAGGGGACCTCCTTC; CDR3aa: CASSLDLGQGTSF
abundance: -; v_gene: TRBV11-2; j_gene: TRBJ2-3; len: 15; d_gene: -; CDR3nt: TGTGCCAGCAAACCGTGGGGCGGTAGCACAGATACGCAGTATTTT; CDR3aa: CASKPWGGSTDTQYF
abundance: -; v_gene: TRBV27; j_gene: TRBJ2-7; len: 14; d_gene: TRBD1; CDR3nt: TGTGCCAGCAGTCGACGGGGACAGATCTACGAGCAGTACTTC; CDR3aa: CASSRRGQIYEQYF
abundance: -; v_gene: TRBV29-1; j_gene: TRBJ1-2; len: 13; d_gene: -; CDR3nt: TGCAGCGTTGAGGCGGGACGTAACTATGGCTACACCTTC; CDR3aa: CSVEAGRNYGYTF
abundance: -; v_gene: TRBV7-6; j_gene: TRBJ2-5; len: 14; d_gene: -; CDR3nt: TGTGCCAGCAGCCAGACCCGGGTTAGAGAGACCCAGTACTTC; CDR3aa: CASSQTRVRETQYF
abundance: -; v_gene: TRBV27; j_gene: TRBJ1-2; len: 16; d_gene: -; CDR3nt: TGTGCCAGCAGTTTACGAAGGGGTTTGGATCGTCATGGCTACACCTTC; CDR3aa: CASSLRRGLDRHGYTF
abundance: -; v_gene: TRBV6-1; j_gene: TRBJ1-5; len: 15; d_gene: -; CDR3nt: TGTGCCAGCAGTGAACCAGGGATTAGCAATCAGCCCCAGCATTTT; CDR3aa: CASSEPGISNQPQHF
abundance: -; v_gene: TRBV6-1; j_gene: TRBJ1-2; len: 13; d_gene: -; CDR3nt: TGTGCCAGCAGTGACAGGTTGAACTATGGCTACACCTTC; CDR3aa: CASSDRLNYGYTF
abundance: -; v_gene: TRBV3-1/TRBV3-2; j_gene: TRBJ1-6; len: 16; d_gene: -; CDR3nt: TGTGCCAGCAGCCAAGCCGTCGTCAGTGATAATTCACCCCTCCACTTT; CDR3aa: CASSQAVVSDNSPLHF
abundance: -; v_gene: TRBV7-8; j_gene: TRBJ2-7; len: 15; d_gene: TRBD2; CDR3nt: TGTGCCAGCAGCTCGCTAACTAGCGCCTCCTACGAGCAGTACTTC; CDR3aa: CASSSLTSASYEQYF
abundance: -; v_gene: TRBV19; j_gene: TRBJ2-7; len: 18; d_gene: -; CDR3nt: TGTGCCAGTAGTATAGCGGGCAGGGGCCCTCCTACCTCCTACGAGCAGTACTTC; CDR3aa: CASSIAGRGPPTSYEQYF
abundance: -; v_gene: TRBV14; j_gene: TRBJ2-1; len: 16; d_gene: TRBD1; CDR3nt: TGTGCCAGCAGCCCTTACTCCGGGACAGGGACCAATGAGCAGTTCTTC; CDR3aa: CASSPYSGTGTNEQFF
abundance: once; v_gene: TRBV7-9; j_gene: TRBJ2-5; len: 15; d_gene: -; CDR3nt: TGTGCCAGCAGCTCAGGGGTTATTTGGAGAGAGACCCAGTACTTC; CDR3aa: CASSSGVIWRETQYF
abundance: -; v_gene: TRBV4-1; j_gene: TRBJ1-1; len: 13; d_gene: TRBD1; CDR3nt: TGCGCCAGCAGCACCCACAGGACAGGGCTAGCTTTCTTT; CDR3aa: CASSTHRTGLAFF
abundance: few; v_gene: TRBV7-7; j_gene: TRBJ2-5; len: 14; d_gene: TRBD1; CDR3nt: TGTGCCAGCAGCCGAGGACAGGGAGTGGCGACCCAGTACTTC; CDR3aa: CASSRGQGVATQYF
abundance: once; v_gene: TRBV4-3; j_gene: TRBJ2-7; len: 12; d_gene: -; CDR3nt: TGCGCCAGCAGCCAAGGGGGGACAAAGCAGTACTTC; CDR3aa: CASSQGGTKQYF
abundance: few; v_gene: TRBV19; j_gene: TRBJ1-6; len: 15; d_gene: TRBD1; CDR3nt: TGTGCCAGTAGTATGACAGGGGCCGGGGGTTCACCCCTCCACTTT; CDR3aa: CASSMTGAGGSPLHF
abundance: -; v_gene: TRBV20-1; j_gene: TRBJ1-4; len: 13; d_gene: -; CDR3nt: TGCAGTGCTAGTGGCGGAACTAATGAAAAACTGTTTTTT; CDR3aa: CSASGGTNEKLFF
abundance: -; v_gene: TRBV5-4; j_gene: TRBJ2-3; len: 16; d_gene: TRBD2; CDR3nt: TGTGCCAGCAGCTCCTACGCACTAGCGGGCATGGATACGCAGTATTTT; CDR3aa: CASSSYALAGMDTQYF
abundance: once; v_gene: TRBV4-1; j_gene: TRBJ2-2; len: 12; d_gene: -; CDR3nt: TGCGCCAGCAAGGAGGGCACCGGGGAGCTGTTTTTT; CDR3aa: CASKEGTGELFF
abundance: -; v_gene: TRBV18; j_gene: TRBJ2-3; len: 16; d_gene: TRBD2; CDR3nt: TGTGCCAGCTCACCGCTCGCTAGCGGGTTAACAGATACGCAGTATTTT; CDR3aa: CASSPLASGLTDTQYF
abundance: -; v_gene: TRBV7-9; j_gene: TRBJ2-6; len: 18; d_gene: -; CDR3nt: TGTGCCAGCAGCTTATTAGGTGGGGCAGGGGCCGGGGCCAACGTCCTGACTTTC; CDR3aa: CASSLLGGAGAGANVLTF
abundance: -; v_gene: TRBV27; j_gene: TRBJ2-1; len: 15; d_gene: -; CDR3nt: TGTGCCAGCAGTTCCGCAGCGGGTTCGAACAATGAGCAGTTCTTC; CDR3aa: CASSSAAGSNNEQFF
abundance: -; v_gene: TRBV24-1; j_gene: TRBJ1-3; len: 12; d_gene: -; CDR3nt: TGTGCCACCAGTGATGCCCGGGGGTCTGTATATTTT; CDR3aa: CATSDARGSVYF
abundance: -; v_gene: TRBV6-5; j_gene: TRBJ2-5; len: 14; d_gene: -; CDR3nt: TGTGCCAGCAGTTACTCGGGCCTCCGTGAGACCCAGTACTTC; CDR3aa: CASSYSGLRETQYF
abundance: -; v_gene: TRBV19; j_gene: TRBJ1-1; len: 13; d_gene: TRBD1; CDR3nt: TGTGCCAGCACGGGACAGGGGGCATCTGAAGCTTTCTTT; CDR3aa: CASTGQGASEAFF
abundance: -; v_gene: TRBV18; j_gene: TRBJ2-1; len: 15; d_gene: TRBD1; CDR3nt: TGTGCCAGCTCACTCCGGGACAGGGCCTACAATGAGCAGTTCTTC; CDR3aa: CASSLRDRAYNEQFF
abundance: -; v_gene: TRBV9; j_gene: TRBJ1-6; len: 15; d_gene: -; CDR3nt: TGTGCCAGCAGCGTAGACCCAGGTACCAATTCACCCCTCCACTTT; CDR3aa: CASSVDPGTNSPLHF
abundance: -; v_gene: TRBV6-5; j_gene: TRBJ2-7; len: 13; d_gene: TRBD1; CDR3nt: TGTGCCAGCAGAGTGGGACAGTTCTACGAGCAGTACTTC; CDR3aa: CASRVGQFYEQYF
abundance: -; v_gene: TRBV7-9; j_gene: TRBJ2-1; len: 15; d_gene: -; CDR3nt: TGTGCCAGCAGCTTAGTGTTGGCTAGCGACAATGAGCAGTTCTTC; CDR3aa: CASSLVLASDNEQFF
abundance: -; v_gene: TRBV4-3; j_gene: TRBJ1-1; len: 13; d_gene: -; CDR3nt: TGCGCCAGCAGCCAAATCGTCGGGACTGAAGCTTTCTTT; CDR3aa: CASSQIVGTEAFF
abundance: few; v_gene: TRBV11-3; j_gene: TRBJ1-1; len: 13; d_gene: -; CDR3nt: TGTGCCAGCAGCTTAGACGGAGACCTTGAAGCTTTCTTT; CDR3aa: CASSLDGDLEAFF
abundance: -; v_gene: TRBV28; j_gene: TRBJ2-5; len: 14; d_gene: -; CDR3nt: TGTGCCAGCAGTTTAGTTGGCCTTAAGAAGACCCAGTACTTC; CDR3aa: CASSLVGLKKTQYF
abundance: -; v_gene: TRBV6-2/TRBV6-3; j_gene: TRBJ1-2; len: 15; d_gene: -; CDR3nt: TGTGCCAGCAACCCAGCGGCAGGGGTCTTCAGCGGCTACACCTTC; CDR3aa: CASNPAAGVFSGYTF
abundance: -; v_gene: TRBV7-9; j_gene: TRBJ1-5; len: 14; d_gene: -; CDR3nt: TGTGCCAGCAGCTTAGTGGGCACGAATCAGCCCCAGCATTTT; CDR3aa: CASSLVGTNQPQHF
abundance: once; v_gene: TRBV5-1; j_gene: TRBJ2-7; len: 14; d_gene: TRBD2; CDR3nt: TGCGCCAGCAGCTTCGGGACTAGCGGCTACGAGCAGTACTTC; CDR3aa: CASSFGTSGYEQYF
abundance: -; v_gene: TRBV28; j_gene: TRBJ1-1; len: 14; d_gene: -; CDR3nt: TGTGCCAGCAGGTGGGGACAAATGAACACTGAAGCTTTCTTT; CDR3aa: CASRWGQMNTEAFF
abundance: -; v_gene: TRBV28; j_gene: TRBJ2-3; len: 14; d_gene: TRBD2; CDR3nt: TGTGCCAGCACTTGGCGGGACTACACAGATACGCAGTATTTT; CDR3aa: CASTWRDYTDTQYF
abundance: few; v_gene: TRBV28; j_gene: TRBJ1-2; len: 11; d_gene: TRBD1; CDR3nt: TGTGCCAGCAGATCAACAGGGGACCCGTCCTTC; CDR3aa: CASRSTGDPSF
abundance: -; v_gene: TRBV6-7; j_gene: TRBJ2-1; len: 15; d_gene: TRBD2; CDR3nt: TGTGCCAGCGGGAAAACTAGCGGGTTATACAATGAGCAGTTCTTC; CDR3aa: CASGKTSGLYNEQFF
abundance: -; v_gene: TRBV10-2; j_gene: TRBJ2-7; len: 13; d_gene: TRBD1; CDR3nt: TGCGCCACGGAACAGGGGGCTCTGGACGAGCAGTACTTC; CDR3aa: CATEQGALDEQYF
abundance: few; v_gene: TRBV18; j_gene: TRBJ2-7; len: 14; d_gene: -; CDR3nt: TGTGCCAGCTCACCAGCAGGGGGGTTAGGGGAGCAGTACTTC; CDR3aa: CASSPAGGLGEQYF
abundance: -; v_gene: TRBV7-9; j_gene: TRBJ2-5; len: 18; d_gene: -; CDR3nt: TGTGCCAGCAGATCGGGGGGCCTTGGGACTTCTAGTCAAGAGACCCAGTACTTC; CDR3aa: CASRSGGLGTSSQETQYF